Below are 23 T cell receptor beta chains sequenced from a single sample in a study of regulatory T cells in long-lasting Graves disease. Researchers made TCR beta libraries by using iRepertoire HTBI primers and running Arm-PCR on CDR3 regions. Each CDR3 protein gets one entry after TCRdb re-called the multiplex PCR reads with MiXCR. The sample holds about 400,000 distinct CDR3 sequences, roughly 20% seen once. Time point defined: persistent/refractory GD, antithyroid drugs over 5 years with positive TRAb. TCR sequences were obtained from RNA taken from PBMCs. The material was peripheral blood mononuclear cells (PBMCs), obtained when the disease was refractory, from a patient treated with antithyroid drugs. Every receptor here comes from a female donor with Graves disease.

This clonotype has only a few counts. The chain carries TRBV19 and TRBJ2-7; tentative D call: TRBD2 (5 bases). CDR1 and CDR2 (germline): LNHDA, SQIVND (reference sequence). The CDR3 sequence is 14 residues long. The germline V and J ends were trimmed by 6 bases and 0 bases, with 12 bases remaining between them. CDR3 DNA sequence: TGTGCCAGTAGGCAAGGAGGCCACTCCTACGAGCAGTACTTC. It yields the protein CASRQGGHSYEQYF.

V and J are TRBV20-1 and TRBJ2-5; TRBD1 agrees at 10 bases. V was clipped by 6 bases and J by 5 bases; unmatched bases: 6. This CDR3 is 13 amino acids long. Germline CDR1 and CDR2: DFQATT and SNEGSKA (reference sequence). CDR3 coding DNA: TGCAGTGCAGGGACAGGGGCTTGGGAGACCCAGTACTTC. Amino acids: CSAGTGAWETQYF.

This clonotype was seen a handful of times. The chain uses TRBV6-5 and TRBJ1-6; tentatively, D is TRBD1 (6 bases). Trimming stripped 4 bases from V and 10 bases from J, with 8 bases between. Per germline, CDR1 MNHEY and CDR2 SVGAGI. The CDR3 consists of 12 residues. As DNA, the CDR3 is TGTGCCAGCAGTTCAGGGGTATCACCCCTCCACTTT. This translates into CASSSGVSPLHF.

The CDR3 sequence is CASSGDRDRGGETQYF. In DNA form, the CDR3 reads TGTGCCAGCAGTGGAGACCGGGACAGGGGTGGAGAGACCCAGTACTTC. The V call is TRBV2, the J call TRBJ2-5; TRBD1 matches 10 bases. The CDR3 totals 16 residues. Germline V CDR1 and CDR2: SNHLY, FYNNEI. V shed 4 bases and J 4 bases; nucleotides not matched to a gene: 9.

Regarding this clonotype: The junction does not match germline at one end; this may be a read error. The chain has TRBV11-1 and TRBJ2-5; 9 positions agree with TRBD1. CDR1 and CDR2 from the germline V gene are SGHAT and FQDESV (reference sequence). The CDR3 has 13 amino acids. The DNA of the CDR3 is TGTGCCAGTAGACAGGGGGTCGGGGAGACCCGGTACTTC. It is translated as CASRQGVGETRYF.

The chain employs TRBV5-1 and TRBJ1-5, with D unclear. The germline V gene encodes CDR1 SGHRS and CDR2 YFSETQ. The CDR3 is 15 amino acids. V dropped 2 bases and J dropped 0 bases, with 9 bases sitting between them. CDR3 in amino acids: CASSLPPTSNQPQHF. Written as DNA, the CDR3 is TGCGCCAGCAGCTTACCCCCTACTAGCAATCAGCCCCAGCATTTT.

With respect to this clonotype: Being one base from a much bigger clone, this may be a read error. The J gene is TRBJ2-2, the V gene TRBV11-2, with 8 bases aligning to TRBD1. The junction had 8 bases not matched to a gene; V was cut back by 1 base and J by 4 bases. CDR3 length equals 17 residues. The germline gives CDR1 SGHAT, CDR2 FQNNGV. CDR3 DNA sequence: TGTGCCAGCAGCTTAGCCCGGACAGGGTGGGGCACCGGGGAGCTGTTTTTT. Residues: CASSLARTGWGTGELFF.

This clonotype was found many times. The genes are TRBV2 and TRBJ2-5; TRBD2 is a possible D gene (6 bases). Germline CDR1 and CDR2: SNHLY and FYNNEI. The CDR3 is 16 residues long. Trimming removed 1 base from V and 5 bases from J, with 17 bases in between. CDR3 bases: TGTGCCAGCAGTGAAGTGGCGGGGCTGGCCGGGGAGACCCAGTACTTC. It codes for CASSEVAGLAGETQYF. The full variable domain, rest sourced from reference TRBV2 and TRBJ2-5, is EPEVTQTPSHQVTQMGQEVILRCVPISNHLYFYWYRQILGQKVEFLVSFYNNEISEKSEIFDDQFSVERPDGSNFTLKIRSTKLEDSAMYFCASSEVAGLAGETQYFGPGTRLLVL.

This clonotype was counted once. The CDR3 spells CSAELAGPDTQYF. For the CDR3, the DNA is TGCAGTGCTGAACTAGCGGGACCAGATACGCAGTATTTT. The V and J genes are TRBV20-1 and TRBJ2-3; 10 bases line up with TRBD2. This CDR3 comprises 13 residues. Germline trimming cut 5 bases from V and 4 bases from J; bases unmatched to any gene: 3. CDR1 is DFQATT and CDR2 is SNEGSKA in the germline V gene (reference sequence).

There are many counts of this clonotype. This rearrangement joins TRBV28 to TRBJ1-2, with 8 bases matching TRBD1. This CDR3 contains 14 residues. Germline V CDR1 and CDR2: MDHEN, SYDVKM. Losses at the gene ends were 4 bases for V and 4 bases for J; bases not matched to a gene: 5. This CDR3 is CASSSRQGTYGYTF. The CDR3, as DNA: TGTGCCAGCAGTTCACGACAGGGGACCTATGGCTACACCTTC.

In this sample, this clonotype turned up many times. This chain uses TRBV7-2 with TRBJ2-5; D remains unclear. The length of the CDR3 is 16 residues. CDR1 SGHTA and CDR2 FQGNSA come from the germline V gene. V lost 0 bases and J 5 bases, leaving 16 bases between the germline ends. The CDR3 DNA reads TGTGCCAGCAGCTTAGCAGGGTCACTCATGGGGGAGACCCAGTACTTC. It encodes CASSLAGSLMGETQYF.

The V call is TRBV11-2, the J call TRBJ1-1; tentatively, D is TRBD1 (5 bases). Trimming took off 5 bases at V and 5 bases at J, with 21 bases between the two ends. The CDR3 covers 16 residues. The germline V gene has CDR1 SGHAT and CDR2 FQNNGV. The CDR3 nucleotides read TGTGCCAGCAGCCAAGCCTCGGGGGGGGTAAGGACTGAAGCTTTCTTT. Translation: CASSQASGGVRTEAFF.

In its sample, this clonotype was seen many times. The gene calls are TRBV12-3 or TRBV12-4 and TRBJ1-1; D remains ambiguous. V was shortened by 3 bases and J by 6 bases, with 14 bases between the two germline ends. This CDR3 is 14 amino acids long. CDR3 loop: CASSLWEVPPEAFF. CDR3 sequence (DNA): TGTGCCAGCAGTTTGTGGGAGGTTCCCCCTGAAGCTTTCTTT.

The rearrangement links TRBV6-9 to TRBJ2-7; TRBD2 matches 7 bases. The CDR3 consists of 15 residues. Germline V gene sequence: CDR1 MNHGY, CDR2 SVAAGI. Germline trimming cut 4 bases from V and 5 bases from J; bases unmatched to any gene: 11. CDR3 amino acids: CASSSRGAGVDEQYF. The CDR3, as DNA: TGTGCCAGCAGTTCCCGCGGGGCGGGGGTGGACGAGCAGTACTTC.

Note on this clonotype: An end of the junction does not agree with germline; a read error may underlie this. The chain has TRBV7-9 and TRBJ2-2; D is possibly TRBD2 (6 bases). There are 15 residues in the CDR3. Germline V gives CDR1 SEHNR, CDR2 FQNEAQ (reference sequence). The CDR3 loop is CAGSSNPLAAGELFF. The CDR3 DNA is TGTGCCGGCAGCTCTAACCCCTTAGCGGCCGGGGAGCTGTTTTTT.

This clonotype was recorded a few times. This rearrangement joins TRBV2 to TRBJ2-1; TRBD2 matches at 9 bases. Germline CDR1 reads SNHLY; CDR2 reads FYNNEI. The ends lost 2 bases at V and 2 bases at J; junction bases unmatched: 1. This CDR3 comprises 15 residues. The DNA of the CDR3 is TGTGCCAGCAGTGAACTAGCGGGGACCTACAATGAGCAGTTCTTC. Protein sequence: CASSELAGTYNEQFF.

The chain recombines TRBV6-4 with TRBJ2-2; tentatively, D is TRBD1 (6 bases). Trimming shortened V by 4 bases and J by 3 bases, and 6 bases separated the two germline ends. Germline V gene lookup returns CDR1 MRHNA and CDR2 SNTAGT. There are 13 residues in the CDR3. DNA of the CDR3: TGTGCCAGCAGTGCAGGGGACACCGGGGAGCTGTTTTTT. The encoded protein is CASSAGDTGELFF.

This clonotype has more than one count but fewer than ten. The J gene is TRBJ1-1, the V gene TRBV4-3, with unresolved D. The CDR3 has 13 residues. V lost 3 bases, J lost 7 bases, and 12 bases lay in between. Germline CDR1 is LGHNA and CDR2 is YSLEER. The CDR3 sequence is CASSQVQGYEAFF. CDR3 nucleotide sequence: TGCGCCAGCAGCCAGGTCCAAGGGTATGAAGCTTTCTTT.

V is TRBV13 and J is TRBJ2-1, with 12 bases identical to TRBD2. Looked up from germline, CDR1 is PRHDT and CDR2 is FYEKMQ (reference sequence). The CDR3 covers 17 residues. V lost 7 bases, J lost 5 bases, and 12 bases stayed unmatched. The CDR3 loop is CASKTGTSGSPNNEQFF. In nucleotides, the CDR3 is TGTGCCAGCAAAACCGGGACTAGCGGGTCACCAAACAATGAGCAGTTCTTC.

The chain uses TRBV7-2 and TRBJ2-3, with D unclear. The CDR3 covers 13 residues. The V gene's germline CDR1 is SGHTA and CDR2 FQGNSA. V lost 4 bases and J 4 bases, leaving 9 bases between the germline ends. CDR3 in amino acids: CASSSARADTQYF. The CDR3 DNA is TGTGCCAGCAGCTCCGCCCGGGCAGATACGCAGTATTTT.

This clonotype was observed at least ten times. This chain connects TRBV20-1 to TRBJ2-7; TRBD2 might be the D (6 bases). V was pared by 6 bases and J by 2 bases, with 17 bases between. The germline gives CDR1 DFQATT, CDR2 SNEGSKA (reference sequence). This CDR3 region has 14 residues. CDR3 region: CSAFSGAPAYEQYF. The CDR3 DNA is TGCAGTGCCTTTTCGGGAGCACCGGCCTACGAGCAGTACTTC.

The table lists this clonotype with a few counts. The rearrangement uses TRBV6-1 and TRBJ1-5; maybe TRBD1 (5 bases). Germline CDR1 is MNHNS and CDR2 is SASEGT. V gave up 4 bases and J gave up 4 bases, with 14 bases separating them. The CDR3 consists of 15 residues. The CDR3 nucleotides are TGTGCCAGCAGTGGAGAGGGGTTTGGGAATCAGCCCCAGCATTTT. It codes for CASSGEGFGNQPQHF.

The genes are TRBV9 and TRBJ1-5; possible D gene TRBD1, 6 bases. The V gene's germline CDR1 is SGDLS and CDR2 YYNGEE. Trimming removed 4 bases at V and 10 bases at J, with 21 bases between. The CDR3 is 15 amino acids. Written as DNA, the CDR3 is TGTGCCAGCAGCCCGGACGGGGGCCCCGAATCCCCCCAGCATTTT. It encodes CASSPDGGPESPQHF.